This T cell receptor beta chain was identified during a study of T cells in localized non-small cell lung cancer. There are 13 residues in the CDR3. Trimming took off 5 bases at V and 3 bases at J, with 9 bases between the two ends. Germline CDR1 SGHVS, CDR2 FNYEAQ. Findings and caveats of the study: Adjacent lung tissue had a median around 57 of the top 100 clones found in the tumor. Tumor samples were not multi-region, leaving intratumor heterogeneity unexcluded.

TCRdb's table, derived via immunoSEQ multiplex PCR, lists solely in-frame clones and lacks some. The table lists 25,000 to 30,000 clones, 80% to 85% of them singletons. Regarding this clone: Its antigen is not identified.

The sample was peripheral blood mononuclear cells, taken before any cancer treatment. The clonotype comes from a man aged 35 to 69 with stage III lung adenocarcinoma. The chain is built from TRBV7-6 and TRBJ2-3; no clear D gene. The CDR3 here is CASSRFHTDTQYF. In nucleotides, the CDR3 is TGTGCCAGCAGCCGTTTCCATACAGATACGCAGTATTTT. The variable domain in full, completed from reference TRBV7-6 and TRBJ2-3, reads GAGVSQSPRYKVTKRGQDVALRCDPISGHVSLYWYRQALGQGPEFLTYFNYEAQQDKSGLPNDRFSAERPEGSISTLTIQRTEQRDSAMYRCASSRFHTDTQYFGPGTRLTVL.